A single TCR beta chain is shown here with its context. The data derive from a study of cytomegalovirus exposure and HLA in healthy donors. 60 Vbeta and 13 Jbeta primers were used in PCR. Sequencing was performed with immunoSEQ multiplex PCR; in TCRdb, only in-frame clones are kept and a portion is missing. The sample shows 150,000 to 200,000 clones, more than 80% of them seen only once. This TCR was sampled from a woman aged 18-29 years in good health and CMV-seropositive. Sequences were obtained from PBMCs.

CDR3 loop: CASSEQGGKTEAFF. As DNA, the CDR3 is TGTGCCAGCAGCGAACAGGGGGGAAAAACTGAAGCTTTCTTT. The chain carries TRBV6-4 and TRBJ1-1; 8 nucleotides align to TRBD1. Germline assignment: CDR1 MRHNA and CDR2 SNTAGT. The CDR3 has 14 residues. V lost 6 bases and J lost 5; bases outside the gene matches: 8.